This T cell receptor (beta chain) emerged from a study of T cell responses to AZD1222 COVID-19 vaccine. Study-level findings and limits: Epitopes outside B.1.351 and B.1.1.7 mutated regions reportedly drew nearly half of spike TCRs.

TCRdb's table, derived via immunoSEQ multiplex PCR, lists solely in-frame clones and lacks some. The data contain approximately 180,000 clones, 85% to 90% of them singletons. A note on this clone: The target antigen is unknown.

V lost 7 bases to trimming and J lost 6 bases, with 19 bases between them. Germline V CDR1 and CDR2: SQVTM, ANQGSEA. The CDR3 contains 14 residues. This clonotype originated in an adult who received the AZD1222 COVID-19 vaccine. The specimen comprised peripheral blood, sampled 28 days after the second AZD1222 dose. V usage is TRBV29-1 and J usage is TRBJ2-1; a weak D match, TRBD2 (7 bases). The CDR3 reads CSALGGAQGNEQFF. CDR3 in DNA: TGCAGCGCGCTGGGGGGGGCGCAGGGCAATGAGCAGTTCTTC.